This entry describes one T cell receptor beta chain. Its antigen remains unknown. The record originates from a study of cytomegalovirus exposure and HLA in healthy donors. The PCR used 60 Vbeta and 13 Jbeta primers. The data were produced by immunoSEQ multiplex PCR, yet TCRdb's version contains in-frame clones alone and is incomplete. The sample lists approximately 120,000 clones, 73% seen once, with around 8.1% in the top ten. Germline-derived CDR1 and CDR2 are LGHNA and YNFKEQ. There are 15 residues in the CDR3. V trimming: 5 bases; J trimming: 6 bases; junction bases outside the gene matches: 11. General study findings and limits: Generally TCR sequences proved uncommon, though certain public TCRs appeared in numerous donors. Presence/absence analysis assumed near-uniform sequencing depth across donors. Researchers catalogued about 160 TCR beta chains as cytomegalovirus-associated.

The TCR comes from a middle-aged man in good health and CMV-seronegative. V and J are TRBV4-2 and TRBJ2-7; TRBD1 agrees at 9 bases. What was sequenced was PBMCs. The DNA for the CDR3 is TGTGCCAGCAGCTCGGGACAGGGCTTTTTCTGCGAGCAGTACTTC. It codes for CASSSGQGFFCEQYF.